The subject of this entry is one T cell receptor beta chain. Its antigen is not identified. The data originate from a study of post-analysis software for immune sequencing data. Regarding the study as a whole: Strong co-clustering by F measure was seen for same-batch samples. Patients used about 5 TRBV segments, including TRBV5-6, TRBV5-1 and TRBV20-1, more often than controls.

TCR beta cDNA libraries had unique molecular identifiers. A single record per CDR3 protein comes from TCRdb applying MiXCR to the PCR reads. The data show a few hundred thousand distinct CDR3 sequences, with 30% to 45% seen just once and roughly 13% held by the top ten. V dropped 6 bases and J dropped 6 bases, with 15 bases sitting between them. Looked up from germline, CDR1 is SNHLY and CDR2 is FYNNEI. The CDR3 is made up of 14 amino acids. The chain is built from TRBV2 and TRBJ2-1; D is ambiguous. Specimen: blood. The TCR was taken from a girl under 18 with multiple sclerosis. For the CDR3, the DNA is TGTGCCAGCAGGCCACAGACCCACGGCAATGAGCAGTTCTTC. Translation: CASRPQTHGNEQFF.